The next 22 T cell receptor beta chains were all read from a single sample in a study of blood T cell repertoires in COVID-19. The table came from immunoSEQ multiplex PCR; TCRdb's copy has only in-frame clones and leaves some out. The sample has 40,000 to 55,000 clones; around 90% are singletons. The sample taken for sequencing was peripheral blood. Source of these receptors: a man between 70 and 80 years old with active COVID-19.

This chain links TRBV3-1 (or the pseudogene TRBV3-2) with TRBJ2-1, with 10 bases identical to TRBD2. The V segment lost 1 base and the J segment 7 bases; nucleotides outside the gene matches: 7. Germline V lookup: CDR1 LGHDT, CDR2 YNNKEL (reference sequence). CDR3 length equals 16 residues. In nucleotides, the CDR3 is TGTGCCAGCAGCCAAGTCGGGGGTAGCGGGGGGAATGAGCAGTTCTTC. Protein: CASSQVGGSGGNEQFF.

The J gene is TRBJ2-7, the V gene TRBV7-9; D may be TRBD2 (6 bases). V gave up 4 bases and J gave up 0 bases, with 19 bases separating them. CDR3 length: 17 amino acids. Looked up from germline, CDR1 is SEHNR and CDR2 is FQNEAQ (reference sequence). CDR3 in DNA: TGTGCCAGCAGCTCGGACTTCGGGACTCCGAGCTCCTACGAGCAGTACTTC. As protein: CASSSDFGTPSSYEQYF.

The gene calls are TRBV2 and TRBJ1-2, with 12 bases matching TRBD1. This CDR3 has 14 residues. J was trimmed by 7 bases and V by 3 bases; bases with no gene match: 3. Germline V gene sequence: CDR1 SNHLY, CDR2 FYNNEI. The CDR3 DNA follows: TGTGCCAGCAGTGATGGGACAGGGGGCGTTGGCTACACCTTC. Protein: CASSDGTGGVGYTF.

This sequence joins TRBV10-1 and TRBJ1-6, with no clear D. The CDR3 is made up of 13 amino acids. V lost 2 bases and J 9 bases, leaving 8 bases between the germline ends. Per the germline V gene, CDR1 is WNHNN and CDR2 is SYGVQD (reference sequence). The CDR3: CASSETGSSPLHF. CDR3 sequence (DNA): TGCGCCAGCAGTGAGACCGGGAGTTCACCCCTCCACTTT.

This rearrangement joins TRBV4-2 to TRBJ2-5; 12 nucleotides agree with TRBD2. The CDR3 has 16 amino acids. CDR1 LGHNA and CDR2 YNFKEQ come from the germline V gene. V gave up 2 bases and J gave up 4 bases; unmatched junction bases: 5. CDR3 amino acids: CASSQSTSGGGETQYF. CDR3 DNA sequence: TGTGCCAGCAGCCAATCGACTAGCGGGGGAGGAGAGACCCAGTACTTC.

The V call is TRBV6-5, the J call TRBJ2-7; TRBD1 matches at 8 bases. CDR3 length: 14 residues. Unmatched junction bases numbered 4, after V lost 4 bases and J lost 2 bases. Germline values: CDR1 MNHEY, CDR2 SVGAGI. The DNA of the CDR3 is TGTGCCAGCAGTTTCTTACAGGGGGCCTACGAGCAGTACTTC. Protein product: CASSFLQGAYEQYF.

The chain uses TRBV6-5 and TRBJ1-1; no clear D gene. Germline V gives CDR1 MNHEY, CDR2 SVGAGI. CDR3 size: 15 residues. The V gene lost 6 bases and the J gene lost 1 base, with 15 bases spanning the gap. The chain's CDR3 is CASRQDTTPNTEAFF. The CDR3 DNA reads as TGTGCCAGCAGGCAAGACACAACCCCGAACACTGAAGCTTTCTTT.

The chain is built from TRBV30 and TRBJ1-2, with no clear D. Trimming stripped 4 bases from V and 1 base from J, with 10 bases between. In germline, CDR1 is GTSNPN, CDR2 SVGIG (reference sequence). The CDR3 has 13 amino acids. CDR3 DNA sequence: TGTGCCTGGAATCTCCGGGATAACTATGGCTACACCTTC. Encoded protein: CAWNLRDNYGYTF.

V and J are TRBV19 and TRBJ1-5; D gene ambiguous. V lost 7 bases and J 3 bases, leaving 13 bases between the germline ends. From germline, CDR1 is LNHDA and CDR2 SQIVND (reference sequence). The CDR3 length is 14 residues. CDR3 protein: CASTVRVYNQPQHF. DNA of the CDR3: TGTGCCAGTACGGTACGGGTTTACAATCAGCCCCAGCATTTT.

This clone has a handful of counts. This chain uses TRBV3-1 (or the pseudogene TRBV3-2) with TRBJ2-7; D not resolved. With 2 bases removed from V and 0 bases from J, the gap between germline ends came to 2 bases. The CDR3 runs 12 residues. Germline values: CDR1 LGHDT, CDR2 YNNKEL (reference sequence). This CDR3 reads CASSQHSYEQYF. Written as DNA, the CDR3 is TGTGCCAGCAGCCAACACTCCTACGAGCAGTACTTC.

The chain has TRBV30 and TRBJ2-7; 10 bases are shared with TRBD2. Germline CDR1 is GTSNPN and CDR2 is SVGIG (reference sequence). V gave up 4 bases and J gave up 6 bases; unmatched junction bases: 15. This CDR3 has 16 amino acids. The CDR3 reads CAWIRHASGGLFEQYF. The CDR3 DNA reads as TGTGCCTGGATTCGCCATGCTAGCGGGGGCCTATTCGAGCAGTACTTC.

This sequence joins TRBV10-3 and TRBJ2-2, with 9 nucleotides matching TRBD1. CDR3 length: 14 residues. V was pared by 10 bases and J by 3 bases, with 6 bases of the junction left unmatched. The germline CDR1 and CDR2 sequences are ENHRY and SYGVKD. DNA for the CDR3: TGTGCCACTGGGACAGGGCGGGACACCGGGGAGCTGTTTTTT. It is translated as CATGTGRDTGELFF.

The V gene is TRBV30, the J gene TRBJ1-6; D is undetermined. V lost 4 bases and J lost 4, with 8 bases in between. The CDR3 is 13 residues long. Germline assignment: CDR1 GTSNPN and CDR2 SVGIG (reference sequence). CDR3 in amino acids: CAWTGLYNSPLHF. CDR3 DNA: TGTGCCTGGACAGGACTTTATAATTCACCCCTCCACTTT.

This chain connects TRBV15 to TRBJ2-5; 13 bases align to TRBD2. The CDR3 extends over 17 amino acids. Germline V gene lookup returns CDR1 LNHNV and CDR2 YYDKDF (reference sequence). J was trimmed by 2 bases and V by 3 bases; bases with no gene match: 6. The CDR3 region has the DNA TGTGCCACCAGCAGGGGTGGGACTAGCGGGGCACAAGAGACCCAGTACTTC. Translating gives CATSRGGTSGAQETQYF.

This chain uses TRBV11-2 with TRBJ2-7; 7 positions agree with TRBD1. Germline values: CDR1 SGHAT, CDR2 FQNNGV. V was clipped by 2 bases and J by 5 bases; unmatched bases: 3. The CDR3 loop spans 13 amino acids. CDR3: CASSLRQGDEQYF. The CDR3 DNA reads TGTGCCAGCAGCTTAAGACAGGGTGACGAGCAGTACTTC.

The rearrangement links TRBV6-5 to TRBJ1-2; 9 bases are a match to TRBD1. This CDR3 is 16 amino acids long. Germline CDR1 reads MNHEY; CDR2 reads SVGAGI. V lost 0 bases and J lost 5; bases outside the gene matches: 7. The CDR3 bases are TGTGCCAGCAGTTACTCTAACACAGGGGGCAAGTATGGCTACACCTTC. Translation: CASSYSNTGGKYGYTF.

J is TRBJ2-2 and V is TRBV3-1 (or the pseudogene TRBV3-2), with 12 bases aligning to TRBD2. From germline, CDR1 is LGHDT and CDR2 YNNKEL (reference sequence). V was pared by 2 bases and J by 5 bases, with 9 bases of the junction left unmatched. The CDR3 consists of 18 residues. The CDR3 here is CASSQKSSGGAVTGELFF. CDR3 DNA: TGTGCCAGCAGCCAAAAGTCTAGCGGGGGGGCTGTTACCGGGGAGCTGTTTTTT.

V usage is TRBV29-1 and J usage is TRBJ2-7; possible D gene TRBD1, 6 bases. V dropped 5 bases and J dropped 4 bases, with 12 bases sitting between them. CDR3 length equals 12 residues. Germline V gene data show CDR1 as SQVTM and CDR2 as ANQGSEA. CDR3 amino acids: CSVQIQGYEQYF. The CDR3 DNA follows: TGCAGCGTTCAGATTCAGGGGTACGAGCAGTACTTC.

The V call is TRBV10-1, the J call TRBJ2-1; 7 bases align to TRBD1. The J segment lost 6 bases and the V segment lost 4 bases, leaving 6 bases of the junction unmatched. Germline V gene sequence: CDR1 WNHNN, CDR2 SYGVQD (reference sequence). The CDR3 totals 14 residues. CDR3 sequence reads: CASSGPGQSNEQFF. The CDR3 DNA follows: TGCGCCAGCAGTGGGCCGGGACAGAGCAATGAGCAGTTCTTC.

Concerning this clone: The junction departs from germline at one end; a sequencing error may be responsible. The CDR3, as DNA: TGTGCTAGCAGCACCCAGGCCCGCAAGAGCTCCTATAATTCACCCCTCCACTTT. Translated, it gives CASSTQARKSSYNSPLHF. The genes are TRBV7-7 and TRBJ1-6; D is ambiguous. Germline V gives CDR1 SSHAT, CDR2 FNYEAQ (reference sequence). CDR3 length: 18 residues.

V usage is TRBV7-8 and J usage is TRBJ2-5, with 7 bases aligning to TRBD1. This CDR3 has 14 amino acids. CDR1 SGHVS and CDR2 FQNEAQ come from the germline V gene. V dropped 4 bases and J dropped 8; count of bases not matched to a gene: 10. The DNA for the CDR3 is TGTGCCAGCAGCTACGGGACAGCTTTGGTTACCCAGTACTTC. Translation: CASSYGTALVTQYF.

The chain has TRBV25-1 and TRBJ2-7; a possible D gene is TRBD2 (6 bases). V shed 7 bases and J shed 4 bases, with 17 bases lying between them. The CDR3 contains 14 residues. Germline-derived CDR1 and CDR2 are MGHDK and SYGVNS. CDR3 coding DNA: TGTGCCAGCATCTCGGAGGGAGGAGCGTACGAGCAGTACTTC. It translates to CASISEGGAYEQYF.